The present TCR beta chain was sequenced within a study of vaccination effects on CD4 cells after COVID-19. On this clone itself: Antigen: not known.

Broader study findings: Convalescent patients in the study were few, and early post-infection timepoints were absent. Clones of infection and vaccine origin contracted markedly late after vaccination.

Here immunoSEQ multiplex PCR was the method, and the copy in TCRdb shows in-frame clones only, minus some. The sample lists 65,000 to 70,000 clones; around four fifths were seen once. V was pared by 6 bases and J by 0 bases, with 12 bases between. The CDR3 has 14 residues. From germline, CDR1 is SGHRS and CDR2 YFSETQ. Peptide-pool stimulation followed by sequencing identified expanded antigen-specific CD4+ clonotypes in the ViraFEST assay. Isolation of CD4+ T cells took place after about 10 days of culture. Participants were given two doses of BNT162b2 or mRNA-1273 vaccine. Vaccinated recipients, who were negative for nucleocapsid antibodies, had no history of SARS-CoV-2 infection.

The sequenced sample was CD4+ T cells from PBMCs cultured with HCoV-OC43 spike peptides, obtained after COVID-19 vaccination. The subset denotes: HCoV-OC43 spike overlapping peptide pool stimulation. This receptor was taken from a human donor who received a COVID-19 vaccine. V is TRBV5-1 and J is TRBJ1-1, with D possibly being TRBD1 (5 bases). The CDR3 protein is CASIEGLMNTEAFF. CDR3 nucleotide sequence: TGCGCCAGCATAGAGGGACTTATGAACACTGAAGCTTTCTTT.